Presented here are 20 T cell receptor beta chains from one specimen sequenced in a study of control samples from healthy donors and cancer patients. The protocol was immunoSEQ multiplex PCR, while the TCRdb copy is restricted to in-frame clones and leaves out a portion. The data show around 140,000 clones, over 85% seen once. What was sequenced was PBMCs. Source of these receptors: a man aged 50 to 60 with head and neck cancer.

The chain joins TRBV11-3 to TRBJ2-2; D uncertain. V gave up 5 bases and J gave up 4 bases, with 11 bases separating them. The germline V gene has CDR1 SGHNT and CDR2 YENEEA. The length of the CDR3 is 14 residues. The CDR3 sequence is CASSQAGSTGELFF. CDR3 DNA: TGTGCCAGCAGCCAAGCTGGGTCCACCGGGGAGCTGTTTTTT.

This chain joins TRBV27 and TRBJ2-1; possibly TRBD1 or TRBD2 for D (5 bases each). CDR3 length equals 12 residues. The V gene lost 1 base and the J gene lost 7 bases, with 5 bases spanning the gap. From germline, CDR1 is MNHEY and CDR2 SMNVEV (reference sequence). The CDR3 sequence is CASSLWGNEQFF. The CDR3 nucleotides are TGTGCCAGCAGTTTATGGGGGAATGAGCAGTTCTTC.

CDR3 nucleotide sequence: TGTGCCAGCAGCGAATCGACAGGGGCGACGTATTCAAATTCACCCCTCCACTTT. Translated, it gives CASSESTGATYSNSPLHF. The chain couples TRBV9 to TRBJ1-6, with 8 bases matching TRBD1. The V gene end was trimmed by 3 bases and the J gene end by 7 bases; junction bases not matched to a gene: 15. Looked up from germline, CDR1 is SGDLS and CDR2 is YYNGEE. The CDR3 covers 18 residues.

This clone showed up just once. The V call is TRBV7-3, the J call TRBJ1-1; D may be TRBD1 (5 bases). CDR3 length equals 13 residues. The V and J ends lost 2 bases and 10 bases respectively, with 14 bases between them. From germline, CDR1 is SGHTA and CDR2 FQGTGA. This CDR3 reads CASSLQKDKLAFF. The CDR3 coding sequence is TGTGCCAGCAGCTTACAGAAGGACAAGCTAGCTTTCTTT.

The chain uses TRBV3-1 (or the pseudogene TRBV3-2) and TRBJ2-1; 11 bases are shared with TRBD2. Trimming cost V 1 base and J 4 bases; bases outside gene matches: 9. This CDR3 spans 18 amino acids. CDR1 and CDR2 from the germline V gene are LGHDT and YNNKEL (reference sequence). The CDR3 region is CASSQALMLAGGYNEQFF. DNA of the CDR3: TGTGCCAGCAGCCAAGCTCTAATGCTAGCGGGAGGTTACAATGAGCAGTTCTTC.

The rearrangement links TRBV4-1 to TRBJ1-6; D gene unclear. The V end was cut by 1 base, the J end by 0 bases, with 7 bases between. This CDR3 has 16 residues. Germline CDR1 and CDR2: MGHRA and YSYEKL. The CDR3 reads CASSQGISSYNSPLHF. The CDR3 DNA sequence: TGCGCCAGCAGCCAAGGGATTTCCTCCTATAATTCACCCCTCCACTTT.

The chain links TRBV5-4 to TRBJ1-4; D is ambiguous. Trimming left V 0 bases short and J 7 bases short, with 7 bases between. The germline V gene has CDR1 SGHNT and CDR2 YYREEE (reference sequence). This CDR3 has 13 residues. The chain's CDR3 is CASSLVGGEKLFF. The DNA for the CDR3 is TGTGCCAGCAGCTTGGTAGGCGGTGAAAAACTGTTTTTT.

Only a few counts were recorded for this clone. The chain is built from TRBV30 and TRBJ1-2, with D possibly being TRBD1 (5 bases). With 0 bases removed from V and 8 bases from J, the gap between germline ends came to 13 bases. The CDR3 is 13 residues long. Germline loops: CDR1 GTSNPN, CDR2 SVGIG (reference sequence). The CDR3 nucleotides are TGTGCCTGGAGTGTGGGGGGGAATAGCGGCTACACCTTC. This sequence encodes CAWSVGGNSGYTF.

There are a few counts of this clone. The chain joins TRBV6-5 to TRBJ2-7; 10 nucleotides align to TRBD1. V lost 6 bases, J lost 4 bases, and 6 bases stayed unmatched. The V gene's germline CDR1 is MNHEY and CDR2 SVGAGI. The CDR3 contains 14 residues. Written as DNA, the CDR3 is TGTGCCAGCAGGAGGGACAGGGGTGTTTACGAGCAGTACTTC. Its protein product is CASRRDRGVYEQYF.

This clone was seen a handful of times. The V call is TRBV7-2, the J call TRBJ1-6, with D perhaps matching TRBD1 (5 bases). This CDR3 region has 16 residues. The V gene lost 0 bases and the J gene lost 13 bases, with 19 bases spanning the gap. CDR1 is SGHTA, CDR2 FQGNSA, per germline. The CDR3 here is CASSLAITGGLWPLHF. The CDR3 DNA is TGTGCCAGCAGCTTAGCTATCACAGGAGGTTTGTGGCCCCTCCACTTT.

The chain carries TRBV29-1 and TRBJ2-7; TRBD1 matches at 8 bases. V gave up 7 bases and J gave up 2 bases; unmatched junction bases: 10. Germline assignment: CDR1 SQVTM and CDR2 ANQGSEA. The CDR3 is 14 residues long. The CDR3 region has the DNA TGCAGCGCGTCCGGACAGGGCCGGACCTACGAGCAGTACTTC. Its translation: CSASGQGRTYEQYF.

The genes are TRBV2 and TRBJ2-3; unclear D gene. This CDR3 region has 13 residues. Germline-derived CDR1 and CDR2 are SNHLY and FYNNEI. Between the trimmed V and J ends, which lost 3 bases and 11 bases, there was a span of 15 bases. In DNA form, the CDR3 reads TGTGCCAGCAGTGACCGGTCCCCTTGGAAGCAGTATTTT. It is translated as CASSDRSPWKQYF.

The chain joins TRBV5-1 to TRBJ2-7, with a possible D match to TRBD1 (6 bases). Germline V gene data show CDR1 as SGHRS and CDR2 as YFSETQ. V was cut by 4 bases and J by 1 base, with 9 bases left in between. The CDR3 is made up of 13 amino acids. This CDR3 reads CASSPDSSYEQYF. CDR3 DNA: TGCGCCAGCAGCCCGGACAGTTCCTACGAGCAGTACTTC.

The rearrangement joins TRBV30 to TRBJ1-3; D possibly corresponds to TRBD1 (5 bases). V was trimmed by 2 bases and J by 0 bases, leaving 8 bases between them. Germline V lookup: CDR1 GTSNPN, CDR2 SVGIG (reference sequence). The CDR3 has 14 amino acids. This CDR3 reads CAWSRGYSGNTIYF. In DNA, the CDR3 is TGTGCCTGGAGTAGGGGATACTCTGGAAACACCATATATTTT.

This sequence joins TRBV5-4 and TRBJ1-2; tentative D call: TRBD1 (5 bases). Trimming took off 4 bases at V and 7 bases at J, with 11 bases between the two ends. The germline V gene has CDR1 SGHNT and CDR2 YYREEE (reference sequence). The CDR3 extends over 12 amino acids. The DNA for the CDR3 is TGTGCCAGCAGCCCGGGACCCTCTGGCTACACCTTC. Amino acids: CASSPGPSGYTF.

This clone is a singleton in its sample. This chain connects TRBV5-5 to TRBJ1-1; 8 nucleotides agree with TRBD1. The CDR3 runs to 15 residues. J was trimmed by 11 bases and V by 4 bases; bases with no gene match: 16. CDR1 and CDR2 from the germline V gene are SGHKS and YYEKEE (reference sequence). The CDR3 region has the DNA TGTGCCAGCAGCCGTGGGCCAGGGGGCAATGTGATTGCTTTCTTT. It encodes CASSRGPGGNVIAFF.

The chain uses TRBV7-9 and TRBJ2-7; D is possibly TRBD1 (6 bases). The CDR3 has 15 residues. V lost 5 bases and J 5 bases, leaving 19 bases between the germline ends. Per the germline V gene, CDR1 is SEHNR and CDR2 is FQNEAQ (reference sequence). CDR3 residues: CASSLRGQGYDEQYF. The DNA for the CDR3 is TGTGCCAGCAGCCTCAGGGGCCAGGGCTATGACGAGCAGTACTTC.

This clone was seen only once. The J gene is TRBJ2-1, the V gene TRBV3-1 (or the pseudogene TRBV3-2); D remains unclear. CDR3 size: 11 residues. Germline V gives CDR1 LGHDT, CDR2 YNNKEL (reference sequence). V lost 4 bases and J lost 10, with 8 bases in between. The CDR3 reads CASSLGKEQFF. CDR3 nucleotides: TGTGCCAGCAGCCTGGGTAAAGAGCAGTTCTTC.

The count of this clone is one. The chain combines TRBV6-6 with TRBJ2-7, with TRBD1 matching 10 bases. The trim removed 1 base at V and 3 bases at J, leaving 3 bases unmatched. CDR1 is MNHNY, CDR2 SVGAGI, per germline (reference sequence). The CDR3 runs 15 residues. CDR3 amino acids: CASSYLTGGVYEQYF. The CDR3, as DNA: TGTGCCAGCAGTTACTTGACAGGGGGCGTCTACGAGCAGTACTTC.

The chain uses TRBV24-1 and TRBJ2-5; weak D call: TRBD1 (6 bases). In germline, CDR1 is KGHDR, CDR2 SFDVKD. Between the trimmed V and J ends, which lost 9 bases and 5 bases, there was a span of 12 bases. The CDR3 has 12 residues. The CDR3 DNA follows: TGTGCCACCTCTATGAGGGGGGAGACCCAGTACTTC. Its protein is CATSMRGETQYF.